This passage covers 28 T cell receptor beta chains from one sample sequenced in a study of blood T cell repertoires in COVID-19. Using immunoSEQ multiplex PCR, the repertoire was profiled, and TCRdb retains in-frame clones only, with some absent. Of 200,000 to 250,000 clones listed, around 90% were seen once; the top ten hold approximately 2.7%. The source material was PBMCs or T cells enriched from blood (not recorded which). All receptors come from a woman aged 25 to 39 who had recovered from COVID-19.

The chain joins TRBV9 to TRBJ1-1; no clear D. The germline gives CDR1 SGDLS, CDR2 YYNGEE. The germline V and J ends were trimmed by 0 bases and 3 bases, with 9 bases remaining between them. There are 14 residues in the CDR3. This chain's CDR3 is CASSVGRRDTEAFF. The DNA for the CDR3 is TGTGCCAGCAGCGTAGGGCGGCGGGACACTGAAGCTTTCTTT.

The chain links TRBV19 to TRBJ1-1; 8 nucleotides align to TRBD1. The CDR3 runs to 20 residues. Germline V lookup: CDR1 LNHDA, CDR2 SQIVND (reference sequence). The ends lost 3 bases at V and 1 base at J; junction bases unmatched: 19. In nucleotides, the CDR3 is TGTGCCAGTAGTATTAAGTCGGGCGACAGGGGAAGGTGGGGGAACACTGAAGCTTTCTTT. It yields the protein CASSIKSGDRGRWGNTEAFF.

The rearrangement uses TRBV25-1 and TRBJ2-3; D may be TRBD1 (5 bases). Germline V gene data show CDR1 as MGHDK and CDR2 as SYGVNS. The CDR3 consists of 15 residues. Trimming removed 4 bases at V and 0 bases at J, with 11 bases between. The DNA for the CDR3 is TGTGCCAGCAGTGCCTTCGACAGTAGCACAGATACGCAGTATTTT. Translating gives CASSAFDSSTDTQYF.

The V and J genes are TRBV18 and TRBJ2-5; D perhaps matches TRBD2 (5 bases). Germline CDR1 and CDR2: KGHSH and LQKENI. The CDR3 has 12 amino acids. The ends were cut back, 5 bases at V and 4 bases at J, with 8 bases in the middle. Here the CDR3 DNA reads TGTGCCAGCTCAACGAGCGGAGAGACCCAGTACTTC. It codes for CASSTSGETQYF.

The V call is TRBV2, the J call TRBJ1-5; TRBD1 might be the D (5 bases). Germline V gene data show CDR1 as SNHLY and CDR2 as FYNNEI. The CDR3 is 13 amino acids. V lost 4 bases and J lost 6, with 10 bases in between. DNA for the CDR3: TGTGCCAGCAGTGTTGGGGGGGGTCAGCCCCAGCATTTT. This sequence encodes CASSVGGGQPQHF.

The chain has TRBV9 and TRBJ1-1; the match to TRBD1 covers 8 bases. Losses at the gene ends were 4 bases for V and 4 bases for J; bases not matched to a gene: 9. CDR1 is SGDLS, CDR2 YYNGEE, per germline. The CDR3 loop spans 15 amino acids. CDR3 amino acids: CASSSRTGFGTEAFF. CDR3 coding DNA: TGTGCCAGCAGCTCGCGGACAGGGTTCGGCACTGAAGCTTTCTTT.

The V call is TRBV6-5, the J call TRBJ1-2, with TRBD1 identical over 7 bases. The CDR3 consists of 14 residues. Germline values: CDR1 MNHEY, CDR2 SVGAGI. The V gene end was trimmed by 6 bases and the J gene end by 1 base; junction bases not matched to a gene: 5. DNA of the CDR3: TGTGCCAGCAGCCTTACAGGGGTTAACTATGGCTACACCTTC. This sequence encodes CASSLTGVNYGYTF.

Worth noting for this clone: The same CDR3 arises from other DNA sequences in this sample as well. The chain carries TRBV7-9 and TRBJ2-7; a weak D match, TRBD2 (5 bases). This CDR3 region has 14 residues. V lost 1 base and J 3 bases, leaving 10 bases between the germline ends. CDR1 and CDR2 (germline): SEHNR, FQNEAQ (reference sequence). The CDR3 loop is CASSLGPGSYEQYF. In DNA form, the CDR3 reads TGTGCCAGCAGCTTAGGTCCTGGGAGCTACGAGCAGTACTTC.

The CDR3 region is CASNFAGGYTF. CDR3 coding DNA: TGTGCCAGCAACTTCGCGGGAGGCTACACCTTC. J is TRBJ1-2 and V is TRBV5-4; D remains ambiguous. CDR3 length: 11 residues. V was pared by 6 bases and J by 8 bases, with 11 bases between. The germline CDR1 and CDR2 sequences are SGHNT and YYREEE (reference sequence).

The CDR3 coding sequence is TGCGCCAGCAGCTTGTTTCGGGGGTCGGCCGGTTTCGTCCTTTATGGCTACACCTTC. This gives the protein CASSLFRGSAGFVLYGYTF. The rearrangement joins TRBV5-1 to TRBJ1-2, with a weak D call TRBD1 (5 bases). V was shortened by 1 base and J by 5 bases, with 27 bases between the two germline ends. The CDR3 runs to 19 residues. Germline values: CDR1 SGHRS, CDR2 YFSETQ.

V gene TRBV4-2 combines with J gene TRBJ2-2; 9 nucleotides line up with TRBD2. With 1 base clipped from V and 4 bases from J, the junction kept 7 bases outside the gene matches. The length of the CDR3 is 17 residues. Germline V gene data show CDR1 as LGHNA and CDR2 as YNFKEQ. Written as DNA, the CDR3 is TGTGCCAGCAGCCAAGCCCGTGCGGGGGGGAGCACCGGGGAGCTGTTTTTT. It translates to CASSQARAGGSTGELFF.

V usage is TRBV6-5 and J usage is TRBJ1-1; possibly TRBD1 for D (6 bases). Germline CDR1 reads MNHEY; CDR2 reads SVGAGI. CDR3 length: 13 residues. V gave up 5 bases and J gave up 8 bases, with 15 bases separating them. The CDR3 spells CASSSDRFAEAFF. The DNA of the CDR3 is TGTGCCAGCAGTAGCGACAGGTTCGCCGAAGCTTTCTTT.

CDR3 in amino acids: CASSQVVGGDNEQFF. The DNA for the CDR3 is TGCGCCAGCAGCCAAGTCGTGGGGGGGGACAATGAGCAGTTCTTC. This sequence joins TRBV4-3 and TRBJ2-1, with 7 nucleotides matching TRBD2. Trimming removed 1 base from V and 5 bases from J; junction bases left unmatched: 5. Germline values: CDR1 LGHNA, CDR2 YSLEER. This CDR3 comprises 15 residues.

The J gene is TRBJ2-3, the V gene TRBV29-1, with TRBD2 as a possible D gene (5 bases). The CDR3 runs 14 residues. Trimming cost V 5 bases and J 4 bases, with 16 bases left between them. Germline assignment: CDR1 SQVTM and CDR2 ANQGSEA. For the CDR3, the DNA is TGCAGCGTTTCCCCCACTGAAGCGGCAGATACGCAGTATTTT. This gives the protein CSVSPTEAADTQYF.

V usage is TRBV27 and J usage is TRBJ2-3; 7 nucleotides line up with TRBD2. The germline gives CDR1 MNHEY, CDR2 SMNVEV (reference sequence). V lost 2 bases to trimming and J lost 2 bases; unmatched junction nucleotides: 4. This CDR3 has 15 residues. Written as DNA, the CDR3 is TGTGCCAGCAGTTTAAAGCGGGGACTCACAGATACGCAGTATTTT. Residues: CASSLKRGLTDTQYF.

The rearrangement uses TRBV5-1 and TRBJ1-1, with no clear D. Between the trimmed V and J ends, which lost 3 bases and 0 bases, there was a span of 6 bases. CDR1 and CDR2 (germline): SGHRS, YFSETQ. The CDR3 is 13 amino acids. The CDR3 sequence: CASSSPMNTEAFF. The CDR3 DNA reads as TGCGCCAGCAGCTCCCCTATGAACACTGAAGCTTTCTTT.

This clone showed up just once. The chain is built from TRBV2 and TRBJ2-7, with 10 positions matching TRBD1. V was pared by 6 bases and J by 1 base, with 9 bases of the junction left unmatched. CDR3 length: 16 residues. Germline V gene sequence: CDR1 SNHLY, CDR2 FYNNEI. Here the CDR3 reads CASSPVGTGASYEQYF. The CDR3, as DNA: TGTGCCAGCAGCCCCGTGGGGACAGGGGCTTCCTACGAGCAGTACTTC.

Comment on this clone: The sample has other DNA sequences that encode this CDR3 too. This chain connects TRBV19 to TRBJ1-5; TRBD1 is a possible D gene (5 bases). V lost 5 bases, J lost 7 bases, and 9 bases lay in between. The CDR3 is 12 amino acids. Germline V CDR1 and CDR2: LNHDA, SQIVND (reference sequence). Here the CDR3 DNA reads TGTGCCAGTAGTCCGGGGGACCAGCCCCAGCATTTT. This codes for CASSPGDQPQHF.

V is TRBV18 and J is TRBJ1-6, with D tentatively TRBD1 (5 bases). V lost 3 bases, J lost 8 bases, and 11 bases lay in between. Looked up from germline, CDR1 is KGHSH and CDR2 is LQKENI. The CDR3 has 14 residues. CDR3: CASSPGRVDSPLHF. In DNA, the CDR3 is TGTGCCAGCTCACCGGGCAGGGTTGATTCACCCCTCCACTTT.

The genes are TRBV12-3 or TRBV12-4 and TRBJ1-4; tentatively, D is TRBD1 (5 bases). The CDR3 contains 13 residues. Between the trimmed V and J ends, which lost 7 bases and 5 bases, there was a span of 11 bases. CDR3: CASNVGGNEKLFF. CDR3 nucleotides: TGTGCCAGCAATGTCGGGGGGAATGAAAAACTGTTTTTT.

The V gene is TRBV5-1, the J gene TRBJ1-1; D call uncertain. Trimming shortened V by 0 bases and J by 7 bases, and 13 bases separated the two germline ends. This CDR3 is built from 14 residues. CDR1 SGHRS and CDR2 YFSETQ come from the germline V gene. The CDR3 here is CASSLDAVGNEAFF. The CDR3 DNA follows: TGCGCCAGCAGCTTGGATGCGGTAGGTAATGAAGCTTTCTTT.

The V gene is TRBV4-3, the J gene TRBJ2-1; D perhaps matches TRBD2 (6 bases). CDR1 and CDR2 (germline): LGHNA, YSLEER. This CDR3 has 14 amino acids. With 3 bases removed from V and 3 bases from J, the gap between germline ends came to 9 bases. CDR3 sequence (DNA): TGCGCCAGCAGCCACCGGGACTTCTACAATGAGCAGTTCTTC. Translation: CASSHRDFYNEQFF.

This chain joins TRBV7-2 and TRBJ2-2, with 11 bases lining up with TRBD2. The V gene end was trimmed by 8 bases and the J gene end by 6 bases; junction bases not matched to a gene: 8. The CDR3 is made up of 15 amino acids. The germline V gene encodes CDR1 SGHTA and CDR2 FQGNSA. The CDR3 DNA reads TGTGCCAGCCTTGGGGCTAGCGGGGGGTCCGGGGAGCTGTTTTTT. Protein product: CASLGASGGSGELFF.

This clone was found a few times. The rearrangement links TRBV3-1 (or the pseudogene TRBV3-2) to TRBJ1-1; 8 bases agree with TRBD1. Germline V gene sequence: CDR1 LGHDT, CDR2 YNNKEL (reference sequence). The CDR3 spans 16 residues. J gave up 3 bases and V 1 base, and 7 bases lay outside the gene matches. The chain's CDR3 is CASSQAGQGWYTEAFF. CDR3 nucleotide sequence: TGTGCCAGCAGCCAAGCAGGACAGGGCTGGTACACTGAAGCTTTCTTT.

The CDR3 region is CASSRTGSNTGELFF. Here the CDR3 DNA reads TGTGCCAGCAGCCGGACAGGGTCGAACACCGGGGAGCTGTTTTTT. The chain combines TRBV5-4 with TRBJ2-2, with 8 nucleotides matching TRBD1. The CDR3 is 15 amino acids. Trimming at V came to 4 bases and at J to 0 bases, leaving 2 bases not matched to a gene. Germline loops: CDR1 SGHNT, CDR2 YYREEE (reference sequence).

The CDR3 is CASGLWQDGYTF. The CDR3 DNA reads TGTGCTAGTGGTTTGTGGCAGGATGGCTACACCTTC. The gene calls are TRBV12-5 and TRBJ1-2; D ambiguous. Trimming left V 2 bases short and J 6 bases short, with 7 bases between. Germline assignment: CDR1 LGHNT and CDR2 FRNRAP. The CDR3 runs 12 residues.

This rearrangement joins TRBV9 to TRBJ1-3; D is undetermined. Germline CDR1 reads SGDLS; CDR2 reads YYNGEE. CDR3 length: 13 residues. The germline V and J ends were trimmed by 3 bases and 5 bases, with 9 bases remaining between them. The CDR3 reads CASSDLARNTIYF. CDR3 nucleotides: TGTGCCAGCAGCGACCTAGCGCGAAACACCATATATTTT.

The chain links TRBV24-1 to TRBJ1-3, with 8 bases identical to TRBD1. V was clipped by 7 bases and J by 4 bases; unmatched bases: 8. CDR3 length: 15 residues. Germline assignment: CDR1 KGHDR and CDR2 SFDVKD. The CDR3 loop reads CATRIARGQGNTIYF. The CDR3, as DNA: TGTGCCACCAGAATTGCCAGGGGGCAGGGAAACACCATATATTTT.